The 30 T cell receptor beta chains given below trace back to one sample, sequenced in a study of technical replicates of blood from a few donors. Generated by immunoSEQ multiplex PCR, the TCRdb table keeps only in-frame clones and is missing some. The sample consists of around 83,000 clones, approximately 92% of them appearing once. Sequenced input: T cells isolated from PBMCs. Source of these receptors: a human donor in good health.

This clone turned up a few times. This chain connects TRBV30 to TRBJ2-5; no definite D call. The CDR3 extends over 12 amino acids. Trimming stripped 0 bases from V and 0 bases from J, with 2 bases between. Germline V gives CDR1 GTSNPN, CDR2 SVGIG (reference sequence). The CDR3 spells CAWSVNQETQYF. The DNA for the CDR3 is TGTGCCTGGAGTGTTAACCAAGAGACCCAGTACTTC.

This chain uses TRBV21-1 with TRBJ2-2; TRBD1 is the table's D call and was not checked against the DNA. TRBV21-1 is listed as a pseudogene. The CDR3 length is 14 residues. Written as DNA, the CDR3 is TGTGCCAGCAGCCCCTGGGCAGAGACAGCGGAGCTGTTTTTT. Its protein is CASSPWAETAELFF.

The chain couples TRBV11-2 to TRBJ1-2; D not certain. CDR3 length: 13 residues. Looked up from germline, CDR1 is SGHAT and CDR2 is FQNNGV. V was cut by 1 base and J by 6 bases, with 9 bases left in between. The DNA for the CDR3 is TGTGCCAGCAGCTTAGTTCGGGGTGATGGCTACACCTTC. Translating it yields CASSLVRGDGYTF.

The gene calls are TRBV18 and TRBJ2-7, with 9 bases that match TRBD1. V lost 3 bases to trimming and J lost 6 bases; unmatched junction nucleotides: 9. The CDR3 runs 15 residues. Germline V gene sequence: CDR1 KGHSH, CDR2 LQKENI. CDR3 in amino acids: CASSPRQGVRAEQYF. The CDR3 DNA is TGTGCCAGCTCACCCCGACAGGGGGTAAGGGCCGAGCAGTACTTC.

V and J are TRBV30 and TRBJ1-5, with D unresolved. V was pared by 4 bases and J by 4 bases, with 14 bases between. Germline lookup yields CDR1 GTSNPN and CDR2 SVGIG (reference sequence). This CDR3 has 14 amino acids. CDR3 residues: CAWTLMGRNQPQHF. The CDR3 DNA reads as TGTGCCTGGACCCTCATGGGCAGGAATCAGCCCCAGCATTTT.

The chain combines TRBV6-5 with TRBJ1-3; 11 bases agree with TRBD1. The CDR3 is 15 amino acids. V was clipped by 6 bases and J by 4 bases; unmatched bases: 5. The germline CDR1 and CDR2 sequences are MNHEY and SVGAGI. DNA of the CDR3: TGTGCCAGCAGGAAGGGGGACAGGGGGGGAAACACCATATATTTT. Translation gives CASRKGDRGGNTIYF.

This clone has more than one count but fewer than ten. CDR3 region: CASRTPQGLINGYTF. The CDR3 bases are TGTGCCAGCAGAACCCCACAGGGTTTGATTAACGGCTACACCTTC. This sequence joins TRBV28 and TRBJ1-2; a weak D match, TRBD1 (6 bases). Germline V gene sequence: CDR1 MDHEN, CDR2 SYDVKM. The CDR3 totals 15 residues. V was cut by 6 bases and J by 8 bases, with 22 bases left in between.

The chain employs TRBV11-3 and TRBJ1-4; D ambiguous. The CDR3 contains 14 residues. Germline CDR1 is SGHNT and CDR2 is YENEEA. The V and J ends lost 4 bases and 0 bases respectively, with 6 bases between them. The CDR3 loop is CASSSYATNEKLFF. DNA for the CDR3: TGTGCCAGCAGCTCTTATGCAACTAATGAAAAACTGTTTTTT.

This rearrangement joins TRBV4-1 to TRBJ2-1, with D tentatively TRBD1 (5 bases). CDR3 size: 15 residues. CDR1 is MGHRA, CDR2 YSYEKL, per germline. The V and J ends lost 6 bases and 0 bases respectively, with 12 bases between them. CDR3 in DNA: TGCGCCAGCAGAAATACAGGTAGCTCCTACAATGAGCAGTTCTTC. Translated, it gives CASRNTGSSYNEQFF.

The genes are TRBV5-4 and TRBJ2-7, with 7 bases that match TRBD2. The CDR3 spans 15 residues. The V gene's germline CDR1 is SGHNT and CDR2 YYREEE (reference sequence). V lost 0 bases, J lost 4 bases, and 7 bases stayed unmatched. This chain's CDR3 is CASSLGLAEAYEQYF. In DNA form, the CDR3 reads TGTGCCAGCAGCTTGGGACTAGCAGAAGCTTACGAGCAGTACTTC.

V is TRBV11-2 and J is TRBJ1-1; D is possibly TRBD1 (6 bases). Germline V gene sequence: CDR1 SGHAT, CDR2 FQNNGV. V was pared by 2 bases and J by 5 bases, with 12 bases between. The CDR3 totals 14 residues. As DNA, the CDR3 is TGTGCCAGCAGCTTACAGACAGGTGGAACTGAAGCTTTCTTT. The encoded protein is CASSLQTGGTEAFF.

Written as DNA, the CDR3 is TGTGCCAGTAGGAAGGGCGGGAGGTCCCTTTGGACCTACAATGAGCAGTTCTTC. It codes for CASRKGGRSLWTYNEQFF. The chain couples TRBV19 to TRBJ2-1, with 8 positions matching TRBD2. The junction had 15 bases not matched to a gene; V was cut back by 6 bases and J by 2 bases. CDR1 is LNHDA, CDR2 SQIVND, per germline (reference sequence). The CDR3 runs 18 residues.

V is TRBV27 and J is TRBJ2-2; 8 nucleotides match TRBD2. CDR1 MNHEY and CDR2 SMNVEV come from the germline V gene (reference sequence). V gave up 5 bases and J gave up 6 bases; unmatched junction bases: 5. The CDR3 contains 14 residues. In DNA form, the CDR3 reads TGTGCCAGCAGTACGGGGGGGGTATCCGGGGAGCTGTTTTTT. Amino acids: CASSTGGVSGELFF.

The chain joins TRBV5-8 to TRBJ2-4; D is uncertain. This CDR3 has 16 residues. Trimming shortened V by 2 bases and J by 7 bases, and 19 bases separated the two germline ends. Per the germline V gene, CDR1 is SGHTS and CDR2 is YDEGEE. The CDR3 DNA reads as TGTGCCAGCAGCTTTCTGCTGGCTTTAGTGGGCAACATTCAGTACTTC. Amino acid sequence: CASSFLLALVGNIQYF. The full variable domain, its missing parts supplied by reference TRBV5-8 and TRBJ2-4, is EAGVTQSPTHLIKTRGQQATLRCSPISGHTSVYWYQQALGLGLQFLLWYDEGEERNRGNFPPRFSGRQFPNYSSELNVNALELEDSALYLCASSFLLALVGNIQYFGAGTRLSVL.

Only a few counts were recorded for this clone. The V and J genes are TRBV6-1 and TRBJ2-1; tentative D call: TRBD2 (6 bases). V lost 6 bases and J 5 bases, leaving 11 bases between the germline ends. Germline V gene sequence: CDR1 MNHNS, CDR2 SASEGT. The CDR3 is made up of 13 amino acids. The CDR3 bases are TGTGCCAGCAGGTGGGGGGTCGACAATGAGCAGTTCTTC. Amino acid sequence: CASRWGVDNEQFF.

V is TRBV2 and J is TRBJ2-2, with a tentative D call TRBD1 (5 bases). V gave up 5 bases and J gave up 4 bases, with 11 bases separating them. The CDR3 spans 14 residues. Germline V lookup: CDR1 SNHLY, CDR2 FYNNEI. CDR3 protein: CASSRRATTGELFF. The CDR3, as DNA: TGTGCCAGCAGTCGCAGGGCGACCACCGGGGAGCTGTTTTTT. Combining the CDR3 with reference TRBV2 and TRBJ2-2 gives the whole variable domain EPEVTQTPSHQVTQMGQEVILRCVPISNHLYFYWYRQILGQKVEFLVSFYNNEISEKSEIFDDQFSVERPDGSNFTLKIRSTKLEDSAMYFCASSRRATTGELFFGEGSRLTVL.

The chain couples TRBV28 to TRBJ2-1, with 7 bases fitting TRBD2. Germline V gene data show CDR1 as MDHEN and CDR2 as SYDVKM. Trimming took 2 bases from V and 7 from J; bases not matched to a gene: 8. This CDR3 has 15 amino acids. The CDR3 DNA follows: TGTGCCAGCAGTTTAGGGACTATCAATGGGAATGAGCAGTTCTTC. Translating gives CASSLGTINGNEQFF.

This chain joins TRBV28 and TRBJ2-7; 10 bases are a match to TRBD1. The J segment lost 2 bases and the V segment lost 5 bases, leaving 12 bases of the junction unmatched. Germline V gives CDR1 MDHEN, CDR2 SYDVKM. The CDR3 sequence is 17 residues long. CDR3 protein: CASSISRDRGSAYEQYF. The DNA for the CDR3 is TGTGCCAGCAGTATCTCCCGGGACAGGGGATCTGCCTACGAGCAGTACTTC.

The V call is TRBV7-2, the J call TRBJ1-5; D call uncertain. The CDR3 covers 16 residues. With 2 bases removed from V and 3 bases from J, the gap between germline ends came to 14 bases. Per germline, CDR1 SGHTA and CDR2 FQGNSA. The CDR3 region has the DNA TGTGCCAGCAGCTTATTCGGGGTGTCAACCAATCAGCCCCAGCATTTT. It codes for CASSLFGVSTNQPQHF.

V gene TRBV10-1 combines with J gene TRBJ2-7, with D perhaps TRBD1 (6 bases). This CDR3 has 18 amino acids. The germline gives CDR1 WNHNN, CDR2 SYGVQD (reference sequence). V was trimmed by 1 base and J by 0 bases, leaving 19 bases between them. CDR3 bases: TGCGCCAGCAGTGAGTGGAACCCCCCAGGGGCTTTCTCCTACGAGCAGTACTTC. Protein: CASSEWNPPGAFSYEQYF.

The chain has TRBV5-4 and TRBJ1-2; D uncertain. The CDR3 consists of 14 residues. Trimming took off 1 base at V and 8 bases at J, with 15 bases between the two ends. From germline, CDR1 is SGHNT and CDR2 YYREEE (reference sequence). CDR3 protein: CASSLMGSGRGYTF. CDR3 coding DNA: TGTGCCAGCAGCTTGATGGGCAGCGGGCGAGGCTACACCTTC.

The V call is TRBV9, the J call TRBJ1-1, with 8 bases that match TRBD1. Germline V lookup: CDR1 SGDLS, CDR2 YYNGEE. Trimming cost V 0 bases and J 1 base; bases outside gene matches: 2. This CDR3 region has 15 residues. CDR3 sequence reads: CASSVGGTGNTEAFF. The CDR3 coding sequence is TGTGCCAGCAGCGTAGGGGGGACAGGGAACACTGAAGCTTTCTTT.

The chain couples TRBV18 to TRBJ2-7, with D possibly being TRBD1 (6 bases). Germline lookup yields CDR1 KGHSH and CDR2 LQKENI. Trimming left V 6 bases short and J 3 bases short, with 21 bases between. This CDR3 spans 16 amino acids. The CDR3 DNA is TGTGCCAGCTCGCCTATTACCGGGACACTGCACTACGAGCAGTACTTC. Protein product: CASSPITGTLHYEQYF.

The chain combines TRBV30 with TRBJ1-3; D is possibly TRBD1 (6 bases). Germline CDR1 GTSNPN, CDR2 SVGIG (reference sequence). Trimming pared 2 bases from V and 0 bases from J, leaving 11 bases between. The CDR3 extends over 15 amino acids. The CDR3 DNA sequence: TGTGCCTGGAGTCTAGGACAGAGCTCTGGAAACACCATATATTTT. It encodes CAWSLGQSSGNTIYF.

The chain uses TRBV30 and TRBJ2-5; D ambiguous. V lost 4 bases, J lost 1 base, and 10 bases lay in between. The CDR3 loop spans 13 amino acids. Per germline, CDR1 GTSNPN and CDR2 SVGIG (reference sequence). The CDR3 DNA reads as TGTGCCTGGACCCCAGTCTCCCAAGAGACCCAGTACTTC. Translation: CAWTPVSQETQYF.

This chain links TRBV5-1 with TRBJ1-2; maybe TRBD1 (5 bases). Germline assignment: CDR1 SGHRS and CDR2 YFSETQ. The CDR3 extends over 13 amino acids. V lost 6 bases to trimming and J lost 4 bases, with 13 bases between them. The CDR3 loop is CASTPGLGYGYTF. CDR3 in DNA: TGCGCCAGCACCCCAGGGTTGGGCTATGGCTACACCTTC.

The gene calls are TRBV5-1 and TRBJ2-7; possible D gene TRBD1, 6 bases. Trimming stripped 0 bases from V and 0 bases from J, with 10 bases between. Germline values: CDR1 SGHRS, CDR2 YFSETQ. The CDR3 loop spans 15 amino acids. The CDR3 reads CASSLVDSVSYEQYF. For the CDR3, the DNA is TGCGCCAGCAGCTTGGTGGACAGCGTCTCCTACGAGCAGTACTTC.

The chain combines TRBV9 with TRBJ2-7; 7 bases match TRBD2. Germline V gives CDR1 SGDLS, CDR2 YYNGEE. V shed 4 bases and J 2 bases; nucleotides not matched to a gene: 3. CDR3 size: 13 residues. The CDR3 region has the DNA TGTGCCAGCAGCTCCGGACTAGCCTACGAGCAGTACTTC. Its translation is CASSSGLAYEQYF.

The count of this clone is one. The CDR3 bases are TGTGCCTGGAATAGCTACAGGGATGGCTACACCTTC. Residues: CAWNSYRDGYTF. The chain has TRBV30 and TRBJ1-2; TRBD1 is a possible D gene (6 bases). Trimming removed 4 bases from V and 6 bases from J, with 12 bases in between. The CDR3 length is 12 residues. In germline, CDR1 is GTSNPN, CDR2 SVGIG (reference sequence). The full variable domain, its missing parts supplied by reference TRBV30 and TRBJ1-2, is SQTIHQWPATLVQPVGSPLSLECTVEGTSNPNLYWYRQAAGRGLQLLFYSVGIGQISSEVPQNLSASRPQDRQFILSSKKLLLSDSGFYLCAWNSYRDGYTFGSGTRLTVV.

The CDR3 spells CASSPYGGGTTNYGYTF. CDR3 sequence (DNA): TGTGCCAGCTCACCATATGGAGGGGGCACAACTAACTATGGCTACACCTTC. The V gene is TRBV18, the J gene TRBJ1-2; 7 nucleotides align to TRBD1. The junction had 9 bases not matched to a gene; V was cut back by 2 bases and J by 0 bases. The CDR3 loop spans 17 amino acids. CDR1 is KGHSH, CDR2 LQKENI, per germline.